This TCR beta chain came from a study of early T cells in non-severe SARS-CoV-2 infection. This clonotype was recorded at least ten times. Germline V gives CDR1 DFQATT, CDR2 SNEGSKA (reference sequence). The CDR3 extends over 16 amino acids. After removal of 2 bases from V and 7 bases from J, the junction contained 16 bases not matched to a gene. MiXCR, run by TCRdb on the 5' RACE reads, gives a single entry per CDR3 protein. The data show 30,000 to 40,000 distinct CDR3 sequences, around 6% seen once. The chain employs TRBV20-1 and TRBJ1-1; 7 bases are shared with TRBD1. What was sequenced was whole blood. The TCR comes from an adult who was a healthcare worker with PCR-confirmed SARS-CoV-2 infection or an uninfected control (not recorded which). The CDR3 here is CSARSRVRTGEFEAFF. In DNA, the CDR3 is TGCAGTGCTAGATCCAGGGTCAGGACAGGAGAATTTGAAGCTTTCTTT.